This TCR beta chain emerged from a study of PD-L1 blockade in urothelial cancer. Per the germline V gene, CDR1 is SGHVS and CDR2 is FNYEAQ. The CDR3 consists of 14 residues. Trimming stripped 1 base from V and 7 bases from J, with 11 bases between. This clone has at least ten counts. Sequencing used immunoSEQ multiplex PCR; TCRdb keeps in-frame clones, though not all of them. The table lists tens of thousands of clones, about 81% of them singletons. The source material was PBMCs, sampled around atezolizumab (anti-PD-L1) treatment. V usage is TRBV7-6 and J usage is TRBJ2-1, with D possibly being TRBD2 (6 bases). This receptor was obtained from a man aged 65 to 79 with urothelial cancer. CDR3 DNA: TGTGCCAGCAGCTTAGTTAGCGGACCTAATGAGCAGTTCTTC. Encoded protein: CASSLVSGPNEQFF.